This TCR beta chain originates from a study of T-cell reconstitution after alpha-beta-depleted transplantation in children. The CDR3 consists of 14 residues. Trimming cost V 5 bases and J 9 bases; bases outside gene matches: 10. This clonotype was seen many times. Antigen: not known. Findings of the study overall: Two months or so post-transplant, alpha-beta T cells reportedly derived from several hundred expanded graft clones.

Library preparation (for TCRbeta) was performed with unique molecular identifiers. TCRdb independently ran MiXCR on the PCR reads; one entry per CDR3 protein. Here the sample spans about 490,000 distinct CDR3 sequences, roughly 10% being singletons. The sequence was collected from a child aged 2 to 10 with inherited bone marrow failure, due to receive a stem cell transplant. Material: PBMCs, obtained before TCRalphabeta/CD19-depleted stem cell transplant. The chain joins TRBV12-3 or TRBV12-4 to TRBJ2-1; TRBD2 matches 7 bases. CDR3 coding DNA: TGTGCCAGCAGTGCGACTAGCACCCTGGGTGAGCAGTTCTTC. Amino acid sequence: CASSATSTLGEQFF.